A selection of T cell receptor beta chains follows, all from one sample in a study of early T cells in non-severe SARS-CoV-2 infection. TCRdb re-called the 5' RACE reads through MiXCR, storing one row per CDR3 protein. Counted here are more than 90,000 distinct CDR3 sequences, about 12% occurring once; the ten biggest clones make up about 2.1%. What was sequenced was whole blood. The receptors come from an adult who was a healthcare worker with PCR-confirmed SARS-CoV-2 infection or an uninfected control (not recorded which). CDR3s include the opening cysteine and the closing phenylalanine or tryptophan. A D gene is named only where the DNA matches it firmly. Rows may omit the clone size; those that give it use once, few, many or a size class.

clone size,V gene,J gene,D gene,CDR3 DNA,CDR3 protein
NA,TRBV3-1,TRBJ2-7,TRBD1,TGTGCCAGCAGCCAAGAGGGGACAGCCAACTTC,CASSQEGTANF
few,TRBV7-8,TRBJ2-2,TRBD1,TGTGCCAGCAGCCCCCGACAGGGGAGCGGGGAGCTGTTTTTT,CASSPRQGSGELFF
many,TRBV5-1,TRBJ1-1,NA,TGCGCCAGCAGCCCAACAGGGTACGGTGAAGCTTTCTTT,CASSPTGYGEAFF
few,TRBV4-2,TRBJ2-7,TRBD1,TGTGCCAGCAGCCGGACCGGGACAGGTAGCTCCTACGAGCAGTACTTC,CASSRTGTGSSYEQYF
many,TRBV7-9,TRBJ2-5,NA,TGTGCCAGCAGCTTTGGCCTGACCCAGTACTTC,CASSFGLTQYF
many,TRBV30,TRBJ1-6,TRBD1,TGTGCCTGGTACGGGACAGGGAGAAGCAGCGAAGAATCACCCCTCCACTTT,CAWYGTGRSSEESPLHF
many,TRBV6-6,TRBJ1-2,NA,TGTGCCAGCAGTCAGACCCCTAACTATGGCTACACCTTC,CASSQTPNYGYTF
many,TRBV7-8,TRBJ1-1,NA,TGTGCCAGCAGCCCCAGGGAGGGGGACCCTGAAGCTTTCTTT,CASSPREGDPEAFF
few,TRBV11-2,TRBJ1-6,NA,TGTGCCAGCAGCTTGGGTCTGGGCGGAGATAATTCACCCCTCCACTTT,CASSLGLGGDNSPLHF
many,TRBV6-6,TRBJ2-1,TRBD2,TGTGCCAGCAGTTTAGCGGGGGGTATCTACAATGAGCAGTTCTTC,CASSLAGGIYNEQFF
few,TRBV15,TRBJ2-2,NA,TGTGCCACGGGCGACCAAAACAAGAACACCGGGGAGCTGTTTTTT,CATGDQNKNTGELFF
NA,TRBV20-1,TRBJ2-1,TRBD2,TGCAGTGCTAGTGGAAGACTAGCGGGAGTGAATGAGCAGTTCTTC,CSASGRLAGVNEQFF
many,TRBV3-1,TRBJ2-7,TRBD2,TGTGCCAGCAGTCACCGGACTAGCGGATGGAGCTCCTACGAGCAGTACTTC,CASSHRTSGWSSYEQYF
few,TRBV5-1,TRBJ2-7,TRBD1,TGCGCCAGCAGCCCGGACAGGGGCCACGAGCAGTACTTC,CASSPDRGHEQYF
NA,TRBV15,TRBJ2-1,NA,TGTGCCACCAGCAGAGGGGGTTCCTACAATGAGCAGTTCTTC,CATSRGGSYNEQFF
few,TRBV7-2,TRBJ1-6,NA,TGTGCCAGTGGTGCCTTCCGGGCGTTAAATTCACCCCTCCACTTT,CASGAFRALNSPLHF
NA,TRBV20-1,TRBJ2-1,NA,TGCAGTGCTACCCAGGGTTGGGGGACCTACAATGAGCAGTTCTTC,CSATQGWGTYNEQFF
NA,TRBV3-1,TRBJ2-1,NA,TGTGCCAGCAGCCAGTCTGGGGGAGTATACAATGAGCAGTTCTTC,CASSQSGGVYNEQFF
NA,TRBV7-3,TRBJ1-6,NA,TGTGCCAGCAGCTTGGGAGGGGGGAATTCACCCCTCAACTTT,CASSLGGGNSPLNF
many,TRBV2,TRBJ1-1,TRBD1,TGTGCCAGCAGCGGGACAGGGGGATGGACTGAAGCTTTCTTT,CASSGTGGWTEAFF
many,TRBV5-4,TRBJ2-7,NA,TGTGCCAGCAGCTTGATCGGGACCCCGTACGAGCAGTACTTC,CASSLIGTPYEQYF
NA,TRBV11-2,TRBJ2-5,NA,TGTGCCAGCAGCTCGCCCTACAGGGCTCAAGAGACCCAGTACTTC,CASSSPYRAQETQYF
many,TRBV21-1,TRBJ1-4,NA,TGTGCCAGCAGCAAAAGCCACGCTGCAACTAATGAAAAACTGTTTTTT,CASSKSHAATNEKLFF